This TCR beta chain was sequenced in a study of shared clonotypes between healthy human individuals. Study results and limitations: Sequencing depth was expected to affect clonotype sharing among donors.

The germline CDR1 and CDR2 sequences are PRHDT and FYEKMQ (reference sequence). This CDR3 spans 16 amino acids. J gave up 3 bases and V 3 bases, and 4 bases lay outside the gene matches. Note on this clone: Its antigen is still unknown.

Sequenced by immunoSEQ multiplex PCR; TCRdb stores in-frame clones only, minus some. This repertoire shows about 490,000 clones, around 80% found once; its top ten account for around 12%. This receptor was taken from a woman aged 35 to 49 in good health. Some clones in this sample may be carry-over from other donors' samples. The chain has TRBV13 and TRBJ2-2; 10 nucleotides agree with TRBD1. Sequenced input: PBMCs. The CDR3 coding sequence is TGTGCCAGCAGCTTTGGGACAGGGGCGTACACCGGGGAGCTGTTTTTT. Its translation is CASSFGTGAYTGELFF.